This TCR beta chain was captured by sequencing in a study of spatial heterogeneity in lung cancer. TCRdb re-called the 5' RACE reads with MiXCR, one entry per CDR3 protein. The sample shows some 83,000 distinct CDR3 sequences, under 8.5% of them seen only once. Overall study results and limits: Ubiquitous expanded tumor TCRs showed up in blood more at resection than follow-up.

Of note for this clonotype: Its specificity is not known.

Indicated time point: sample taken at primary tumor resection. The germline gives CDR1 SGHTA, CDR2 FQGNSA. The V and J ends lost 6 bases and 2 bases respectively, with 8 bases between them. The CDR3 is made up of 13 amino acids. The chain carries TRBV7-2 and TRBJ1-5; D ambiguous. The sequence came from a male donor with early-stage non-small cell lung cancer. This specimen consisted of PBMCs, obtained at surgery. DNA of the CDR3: TGTGCCAGCAGGGACGACGGCAATCAGCCCCAGCATTTT. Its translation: CASRDDGNQPQHF.